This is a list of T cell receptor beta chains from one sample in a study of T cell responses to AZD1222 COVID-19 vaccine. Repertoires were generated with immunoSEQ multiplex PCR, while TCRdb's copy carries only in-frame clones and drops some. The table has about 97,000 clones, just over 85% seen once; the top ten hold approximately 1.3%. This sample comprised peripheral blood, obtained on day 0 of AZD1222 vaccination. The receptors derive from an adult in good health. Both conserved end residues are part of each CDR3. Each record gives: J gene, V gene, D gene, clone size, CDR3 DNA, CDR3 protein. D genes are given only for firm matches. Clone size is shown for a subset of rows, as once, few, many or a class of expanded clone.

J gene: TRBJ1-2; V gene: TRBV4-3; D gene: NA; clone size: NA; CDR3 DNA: TGCGCCAGCAGCCATACAGATGGCCTCTATGGCTACACCTTC; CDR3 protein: CASSHTDGLYGYTF
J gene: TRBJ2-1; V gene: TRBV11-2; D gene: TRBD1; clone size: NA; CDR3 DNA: TGTGCCAGCAGCCCCCCTTCGAGGACAGGGGGCAATGAGCAGTTCTTC; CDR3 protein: CASSPPSRTGGNEQFF
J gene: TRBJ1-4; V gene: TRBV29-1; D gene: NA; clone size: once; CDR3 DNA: TGCAGCGCCTTTGACGCAACTAATGAAAAACTGTTTTTT; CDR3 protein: CSAFDATNEKLFF
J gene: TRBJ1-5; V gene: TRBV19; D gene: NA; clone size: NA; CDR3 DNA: TGTGCCAGTAGTACCCATCCAGGGCAGAGCAATCAGCCCCAGCATTTT; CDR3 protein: CASSTHPGQSNQPQHF
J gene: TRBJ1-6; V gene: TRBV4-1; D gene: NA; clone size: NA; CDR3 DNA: TGCGCCAGCAGCCAAGGGGGCCAGTATAATTCACCCCTCCACTTT; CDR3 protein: CASSQGGQYNSPLHF
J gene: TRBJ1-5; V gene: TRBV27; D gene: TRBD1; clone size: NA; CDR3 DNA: TGTGCCAGCAGTCCTAACAGGGGAGGACAGCCCCAGCATTTT; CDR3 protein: CASSPNRGGQPQHF
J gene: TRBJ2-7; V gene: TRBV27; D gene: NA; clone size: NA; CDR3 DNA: TGTGCCAGCAGTCCGCTCATATTGGACAGCACGACCTACGAGCAGTACTTC; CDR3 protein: CASSPLILDSTTYEQYF
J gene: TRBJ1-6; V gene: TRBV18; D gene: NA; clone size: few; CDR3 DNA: TGTGCCAGCTCACCAGCAGGGGATTTGAGTTCACCCCTCCACTTT; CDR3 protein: CASSPAGDLSSPLHF
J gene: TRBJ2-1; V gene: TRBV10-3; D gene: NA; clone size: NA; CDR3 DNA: TGTGCCATCGGCTTGGGGGTGAGGGAGGATTACAATGAGCAGTTCTTC; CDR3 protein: CAIGLGVREDYNEQFF
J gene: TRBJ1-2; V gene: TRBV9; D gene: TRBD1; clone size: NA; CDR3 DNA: TGTGCCAGCAGCGTAGGGGCCGGGACAGACTATGGCTACACCTTC; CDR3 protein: CASSVGAGTDYGYTF
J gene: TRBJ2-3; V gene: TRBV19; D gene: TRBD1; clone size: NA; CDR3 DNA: TGTGCCAGTAGCGACAGGGGTGGCACAGATACGCAGTATTTT; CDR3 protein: CASSDRGGTDTQYF
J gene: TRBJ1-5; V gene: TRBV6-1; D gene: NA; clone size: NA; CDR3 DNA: TGTGCCAGCAGTGATGAGCAGCCCCAGCATTTT; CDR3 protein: CASSDEQPQHF
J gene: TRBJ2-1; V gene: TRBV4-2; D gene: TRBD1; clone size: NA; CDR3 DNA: TGTGCCAGCAGCCAACGGACAGGCAATGAGCAGTTCTTC; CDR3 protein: CASSQRTGNEQFF
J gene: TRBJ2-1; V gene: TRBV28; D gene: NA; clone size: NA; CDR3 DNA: TGTGCCAGCAGTTCTCTGAATGAGCAGTTCTTC; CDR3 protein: CASSSLNEQFF
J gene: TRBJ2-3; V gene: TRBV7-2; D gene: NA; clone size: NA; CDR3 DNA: TGTGCCAGCAGCTTAGGTCACTCCACAGATACGCAGTATTTT; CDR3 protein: CASSLGHSTDTQYF
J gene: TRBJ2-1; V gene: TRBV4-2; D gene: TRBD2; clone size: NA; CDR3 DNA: TGTGCCAGCAGCCAAGATGGGCTAGCGGGAGGGCCGGTTAATTACAATGAGCAGTTCTTC; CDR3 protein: CASSQDGLAGGPVNYNEQFF
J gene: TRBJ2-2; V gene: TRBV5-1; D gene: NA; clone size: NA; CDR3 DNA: TGCGCCAGCAGCCCATCTAGCGTACCGAACACCGGGGAGCTGTTTTTT; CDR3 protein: CASSPSSVPNTGELFF
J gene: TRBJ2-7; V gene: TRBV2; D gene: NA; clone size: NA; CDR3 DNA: TGTGCCAGCAGGGGAATTAGGGGTCCCCTCGGCGAGCAGTACTTC; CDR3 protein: CASRGIRGPLGEQYF
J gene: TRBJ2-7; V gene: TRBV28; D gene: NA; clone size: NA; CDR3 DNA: TGTGCCAGCAGTCCCCCGGGCGATTCGAGGCAGTACTTC; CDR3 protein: CASSPPGDSRQYF
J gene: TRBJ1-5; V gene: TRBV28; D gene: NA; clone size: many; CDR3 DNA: TGTGCCAGCAGTTTACTCGTTGACGCGTGGCGGCCCCAGCATTTT; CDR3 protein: CASSLLVDAWRPQHF
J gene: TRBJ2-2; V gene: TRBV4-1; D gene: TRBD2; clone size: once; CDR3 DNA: TGCCCCCCCCGCCGAAGCGGGAGGGCGGGCACCGGGGAGCTGTTTTTT; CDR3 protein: CPPRRSGRAGTGELFF
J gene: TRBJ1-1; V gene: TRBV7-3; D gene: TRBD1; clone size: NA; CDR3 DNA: TGTGCCAGCAGCTTGGAGACAGGGAGAGCTTTCTTT; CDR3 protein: CASSLETGRAFF
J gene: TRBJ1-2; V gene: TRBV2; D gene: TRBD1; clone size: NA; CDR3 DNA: TGTGCCAGCAGGGACGGACAGGGGGCGGGCTATGGCTACACCTTC; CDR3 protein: CASRDGQGAGYGYTF
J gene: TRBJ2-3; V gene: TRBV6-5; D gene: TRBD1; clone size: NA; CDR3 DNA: TGTGCCAGCAGTTCCCCGACAGGGGGGGGAGATACGCAGTATTTT; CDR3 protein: CASSSPTGGGDTQYF
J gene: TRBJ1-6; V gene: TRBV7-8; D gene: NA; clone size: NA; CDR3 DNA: TGTGCCAGCAGCCGAGAGGGGGGCTCCTATAATTCACCCCTCCACTTT; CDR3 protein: CASSREGGSYNSPLHF
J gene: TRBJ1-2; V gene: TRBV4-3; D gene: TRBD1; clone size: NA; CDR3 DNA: TGCGCCAGCAGCCAAGGGACAGGGGGCAACTATGGCTACACCTTC; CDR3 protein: CASSQGTGGNYGYTF
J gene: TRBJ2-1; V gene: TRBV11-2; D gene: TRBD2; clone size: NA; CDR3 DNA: TGTGCCAGCAGCTCCCACCTTAGCGGGGTGTTGGGTGAGCAGTTCTTC; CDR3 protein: CASSSHLSGVLGEQFF
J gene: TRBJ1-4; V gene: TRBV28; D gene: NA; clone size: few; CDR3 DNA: TGTGCCAGCAGTTTGCCGCCGCGAAGGGGCGGGGGGGAAAAACTGTTTTTT; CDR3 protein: CASSLPPRRGGGEKLFF
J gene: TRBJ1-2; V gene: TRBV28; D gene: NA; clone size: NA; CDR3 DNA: TGTGCCAGCAACCCACCCCGCGTGGGGGGCTACACCTTC; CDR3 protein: CASNPPRVGGYTF
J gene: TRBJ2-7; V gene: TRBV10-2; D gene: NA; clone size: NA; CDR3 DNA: TGCGCCAGCCAAAAACCAACAGGGTCCTACGAGCAGTACTTC; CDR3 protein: CASQKPTGSYEQYF
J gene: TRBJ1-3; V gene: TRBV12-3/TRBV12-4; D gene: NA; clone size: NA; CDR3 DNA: TGTGCCAGCAGTTTGGTCCCTGGAAACACCATATATTTT; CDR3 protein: CASSLVPGNTIYF
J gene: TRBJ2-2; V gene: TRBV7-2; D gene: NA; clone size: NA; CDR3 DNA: TGTGCCAGCGGAGGCATTCGGAACACCGGGGAGCTGTTTTTT; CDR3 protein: CASGGIRNTGELFF